This T cell receptor (beta chain) was sequenced during a study of OX40 agonist ivuxolimab in advanced cancers. The length of the CDR3 is 15 residues. Germline CDR1 and CDR2: SEHNR and FQNEAQ (reference sequence). Between the trimmed V and J ends, which lost 5 bases and 0 bases, there was a span of 13 bases. Only in-frame clones appear in the TCRdb table, and some are missing; sequencing was by immunoSEQ multiplex PCR. The sample consists of 100,000 to 150,000 clones, roughly 90% of them appearing once. Sequences were derived from CD4+ or CD8+ T cells sorted from blood, sampled in a trial of the OX40 agonist ivuxolimab. V usage is TRBV7-9 and J usage is TRBJ1-1, with TRBD1 as a possible D gene (5 bases). The clonotype comes from an adult with an advanced solid tumor such as melanoma, head and neck, liver or kidney cancer. The CDR3 nucleotides read TGTGCCAGCAGCCACCGAGGGACTCTGAACACTGAAGCTTTCTTT. It is translated as CASSHRGTLNTEAFF.